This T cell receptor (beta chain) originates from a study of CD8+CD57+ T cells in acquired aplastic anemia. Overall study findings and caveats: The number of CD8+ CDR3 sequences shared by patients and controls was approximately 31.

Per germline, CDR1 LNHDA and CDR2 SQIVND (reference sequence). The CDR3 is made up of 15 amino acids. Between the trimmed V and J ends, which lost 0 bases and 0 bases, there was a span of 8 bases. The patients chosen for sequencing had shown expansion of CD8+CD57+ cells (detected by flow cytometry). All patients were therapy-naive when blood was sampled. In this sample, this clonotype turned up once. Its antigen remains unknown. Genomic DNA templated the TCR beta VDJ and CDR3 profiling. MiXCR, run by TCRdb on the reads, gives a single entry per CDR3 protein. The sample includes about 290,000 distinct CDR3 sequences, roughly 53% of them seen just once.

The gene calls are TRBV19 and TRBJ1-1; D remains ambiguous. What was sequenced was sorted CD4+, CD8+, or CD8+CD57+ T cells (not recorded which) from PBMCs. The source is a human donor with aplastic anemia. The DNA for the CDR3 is TGTGCCAGTAGTATAGATCCTAGGGTGAACACTGAAGCTTTCTTT. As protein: CASSIDPRVNTEAFF.